Listed here are 23 T cell receptor beta chains from one sample, sequenced in a study of blood T cell repertoires in COVID-19. The method was immunoSEQ multiplex PCR; TCRdb's version includes in-frame clones alone and lacks a portion of them. Among some 320,000 clones listed, around 87% were seen once. What was sequenced was peripheral blood. These receptors all stem from a woman in her fifties or sixties who had recovered from COVID-19.

This clone was found once. This chain connects TRBV3-1 (or the pseudogene TRBV3-2) to TRBJ1-2, with 7 bases matching TRBD1. CDR3 size: 15 residues. J was trimmed by 4 bases and V by 1 base; bases with no gene match: 6. From germline, CDR1 is LGHDT and CDR2 YNNKEL (reference sequence). The CDR3 reads CASSQGPTGVYGYTF. In DNA form, the CDR3 reads TGTGCCAGCAGCCAAGGACCCACAGGGGTCTATGGCTACACCTTC.

The chain is built from TRBV7-9 and TRBJ1-3; 9 bases match TRBD1. With 3 bases clipped from V and 8 bases from J, the junction kept 8 bases outside the gene matches. CDR3 length: 15 residues. Germline CDR1 and CDR2: SEHNR and FQNEAQ (reference sequence). The CDR3 is CASSFTPGQGHTIYF. DNA for the CDR3: TGTGCCAGCAGCTTCACCCCGGGACAGGGACACACCATATATTTT. Variable domain in full (rest from reference TRBV7-9 and TRBJ1-3): DTGVSQNPRHKITKRGQNVTFRCDPISEHNRLYWYRQTLGQGPEFLTYFQNEAQLEKSRLLSDRFSAERPKGSFSTLEIQRTEQGDSAMYLCASSFTPGQGHTIYFGEGSWLTVV.

The J gene is TRBJ1-1, the V gene TRBV7-2, with D possibly matching TRBD1 (6 bases). This CDR3 spans 15 amino acids. In germline, CDR1 is SGHTA, CDR2 FQGNSA. With 3 bases removed from V and 8 bases from J, the gap between germline ends came to 19 bases. In nucleotides, the CDR3 is TGTGCCAGCAGCTTCTCCCAGGGGAGAGTAGGGGAAGCTTTCTTT. This gives the protein CASSFSQGRVGEAFF.

The rearrangement joins TRBV21-1 to TRBJ1-1. TRBV21-1 is a listed pseudogene. The CDR3 has 20 residues. The CDR3: CASSETGHREGIKGNTEAFF. The CDR3 nucleotides are TGTGCCAGCAGCGAAACCGGGCACAGGGAGGGGATTAAGGGGAACACTGAAGCTTTCTTT.

V and J are TRBV18 and TRBJ1-6; 9 bases map to TRBD1. With V trimmed by 3 bases and J by 10 bases, 4 bases remained unmatched. Germline V gene lookup returns CDR1 KGHSH and CDR2 LQKENI. The CDR3 runs 14 residues. The CDR3 protein is CASSPGQGGSPLHF. The CDR3 DNA sequence: TGTGCCAGCTCACCGGGACAGGGTGGCTCACCCCTCCACTTT.

This clone was found once. This rearrangement joins TRBV7-2 to TRBJ2-1; D ambiguous. Trimming shortened V by 4 bases and J by 3 bases, and 16 bases separated the two germline ends. Germline CDR1 reads SGHTA; CDR2 reads FQGNSA. CDR3 length: 16 residues. In nucleotides, the CDR3 is TGTGCCAGCAGCTCTACTATGGCACGGAACTACAATGAGCAGTTCTTC. Its protein is CASSSTMARNYNEQFF.

The rearrangement joins TRBV6-1 to TRBJ2-1; 7 nucleotides line up with TRBD2. The CDR3 totals 16 residues. V shed 1 base, J shed 4 bases, and the junction held 7 bases outside the gene matches. CDR1 and CDR2 (germline): MNHNS, SASEGT. The CDR3 loop reads CASSEGTSPPYNEQFF. In nucleotides, the CDR3 is TGTGCCAGCAGTGAAGGGACTAGTCCCCCTTACAATGAGCAGTTCTTC.

The chain couples TRBV10-3 to TRBJ1-4, with 7 nucleotides matching TRBD1. The ends lost 10 bases at V and 6 bases at J; junction bases unmatched: 8. This CDR3 is built from 13 residues. CDR1 ENHRY and CDR2 SYGVKD come from the germline V gene. The CDR3 DNA reads as TGTGCCACTTCAGGGGGATTGGATGAAAAACTGTTTTTT. It yields the protein CATSGGLDEKLFF.

This clone has just a few counts. This chain uses TRBV19 with TRBJ2-2, with a possible D match to TRBD1 (5 bases). Trimming removed 6 bases at V and 6 bases at J, with 5 bases between. Germline CDR1 and CDR2: LNHDA and SQIVND (reference sequence). CDR3 length equals 11 residues. The CDR3 region has the DNA TGTGCCAGTAGAGGGGCCGGGGAGCTGTTTTTT. Its protein product is CASRGAGELFF.

V is TRBV19 and J is TRBJ1-1; 7 positions agree with TRBD1. This CDR3 is 14 amino acids long. The junction had 7 bases not matched to a gene; V was cut back by 3 bases and J by 6 bases. The germline CDR1 and CDR2 sequences are LNHDA and SQIVND (reference sequence). The chain's CDR3 is CASSMDRRGAEAFF. CDR3 nucleotide sequence: TGTGCCAGTAGTATGGACAGGAGGGGGGCTGAAGCTTTCTTT.

The rearrangement uses TRBV21-1 and TRBJ2-2; the table gives TRBD1 as D, unverified against the DNA. TRBV21-1 is designated a pseudogene. The CDR3 runs to 15 residues. The CDR3 bases are TGTGCCAGCAGCAATGGCCAGGGGAACACCGGGGAGCTGTTTTTT. It encodes CASSNGQGNTGELFF.

This chain connects TRBV24-1 to TRBJ2-5, with D perhaps TRBD2 (6 bases). Between the trimmed V and J ends, which lost 1 base and 5 bases, there was a span of 16 bases. The CDR3 length is 16 residues. CDR1 KGHDR and CDR2 SFDVKD come from the germline V gene. The CDR3 nucleotides read TGTGCCACCAGTGATTTTACCGGGAGCCTCGGGGAGACCCAGTACTTC. This translates into CATSDFTGSLGETQYF.

The genes are TRBV4-3 and TRBJ2-1; 8 bases fit TRBD2. The V and J ends lost 0 bases and 8 bases, in that order; junction bases with no gene match: 12. The CDR3 has 17 amino acids. Germline lookup yields CDR1 LGHNA and CDR2 YSLEER. CDR3 residues: CASSQDLPGGPGDEQFF. In DNA form, the CDR3 reads TGCGCCAGCAGCCAAGATTTGCCGGGAGGGCCGGGCGATGAGCAGTTCTTC.

The chain links TRBV19 to TRBJ2-3, with 11 bases aligning to TRBD2. Per the germline V gene, CDR1 is LNHDA and CDR2 is SQIVND (reference sequence). V lost 7 bases and J lost 0; bases outside the gene matches: 6. The CDR3 sequence is 16 residues long. CDR3: CASTPTSGGSTDTQYF. In DNA form, the CDR3 reads TGTGCCAGTACCCCAACTAGCGGGGGTAGCACAGATACGCAGTATTTT. Full variable domain (remainder filled in from reference TRBV19 and TRBJ2-3): DGGITQSPKYLFRKEGQNVTLSCEQNLNHDAMYWYRQDPGQGLRLIYYSQIVNDFQKGDIAEGYSVSREKKESFPLTVTSAQKNPTAFYLCASTPTSGGSTDTQYFGPGTRLTVL.

The rearrangement uses TRBV25-1 and TRBJ2-2; 8 bases align to TRBD1. CDR1 is MGHDK, CDR2 SYGVNS, per germline. There are 14 residues in the CDR3. V trimming: 4 bases; J trimming: 4 bases; junction bases outside the gene matches: 2. This CDR3 reads CASSGQGATGELFF. CDR3 sequence (DNA): TGTGCCAGCAGTGGCCAGGGGGCCACCGGGGAGCTGTTTTTT.

This clone was detected only a few times. The chain employs TRBV2 and TRBJ2-6; D possibly corresponds to TRBD2 (5 bases). CDR3 length: 15 amino acids. V lost 5 bases to trimming and J lost 2 bases, with 10 bases between them. Per the germline V gene, CDR1 is SNHLY and CDR2 is FYNNEI. CDR3 nucleotides: TGTGCCAGCAGTCTTCTAGCAGCTGGGGCCAACGTCCTGACTTTC. Translation gives CASSLLAAGANVLTF.

The gene calls are TRBV15 and TRBJ1-6; possibly TRBD1 for D (6 bases). Germline V CDR1 and CDR2: LNHNV, YYDKDF (reference sequence). With 0 bases removed from V and 2 bases from J, the gap between germline ends came to 17 bases. This CDR3 has 19 residues. The CDR3 loop is CATSRDSANREPYNSPLHF. In nucleotides, the CDR3 is TGTGCCACCAGCAGAGATTCTGCGAACAGGGAACCCTATAATTCACCCCTCCACTTT.

The chain uses TRBV2 and TRBJ1-4; D gene uncertain. With 5 bases removed from V and 7 bases from J, the gap between germline ends came to 8 bases. Germline CDR1 SNHLY, CDR2 FYNNEI. This CDR3 is built from 12 residues. CDR3 sequence reads: CASSPTLEKLFF. The CDR3, as DNA: TGTGCCAGCAGTCCCACTCTTGAAAAACTGTTTTTT.

The chain has TRBV3-1 (or the pseudogene TRBV3-2) and TRBJ1-2; TRBD1 aligns across 7 bases. CDR3 length: 13 amino acids. Germline V gene data show CDR1 as LGHDT and CDR2 as YNNKEL (reference sequence). V gave up 4 bases and J gave up 4 bases; unmatched junction bases: 3. As DNA, the CDR3 is TGTGCCAGCAGCCTACAGGGGAGCTATGGCTACACCTTC. Translated, it gives CASSLQGSYGYTF.

The CDR3 loop reads CASSRERNQPQHF. CDR3 sequence (DNA): TGTGCCAGCAGCCGCGAGCGAAATCAGCCCCAGCATTTT. The chain couples TRBV3-1 (or the pseudogene TRBV3-2) to TRBJ1-5; D unresolved. The ends were cut back, 4 bases at V and 4 bases at J, with 8 bases in the middle. The CDR3 covers 13 residues. Germline assignment: CDR1 LGHDT and CDR2 YNNKEL (reference sequence).

V and J are TRBV3-1 (or the pseudogene TRBV3-2) and TRBJ2-5, with D perhaps matching TRBD2 (5 bases). Trimming removed 3 bases at V and 8 bases at J, with 22 bases between. Germline loops: CDR1 LGHDT, CDR2 YNNKEL (reference sequence). The CDR3 is 16 amino acids. CDR3 sequence reads: CASSHAALASRGTQYF. In nucleotides, the CDR3 is TGTGCCAGCAGCCACGCCGCCTTAGCGAGCCGTGGTACCCAGTACTTC.

In this sample, this clone turned up once. In DNA, the CDR3 is TGCGCCAGCAGCCAGGGACAGGGGTCCAACTATGGCTACACCTTC. It specifies CASSQGQGSNYGYTF. J is TRBJ1-2 and V is TRBV5-1; 10 nucleotides align to TRBD1. The CDR3 has 15 residues. V gave up 4 bases and J gave up 2 bases; unmatched junction bases: 5. From germline, CDR1 is SGHRS and CDR2 YFSETQ.

The V call is TRBV28, the J call TRBJ2-7; 9 nucleotides agree with TRBD1. V dropped 3 bases and J dropped 5; count of bases not matched to a gene: 5. CDR3 length: 14 amino acids. CDR1 MDHEN and CDR2 SYDVKM come from the germline V gene. The CDR3 nucleotides read TGTGCCAGCAGTTTTCCGGGACAGGGTAACGAGCAGTACTTC. This sequence encodes CASSFPGQGNEQYF.